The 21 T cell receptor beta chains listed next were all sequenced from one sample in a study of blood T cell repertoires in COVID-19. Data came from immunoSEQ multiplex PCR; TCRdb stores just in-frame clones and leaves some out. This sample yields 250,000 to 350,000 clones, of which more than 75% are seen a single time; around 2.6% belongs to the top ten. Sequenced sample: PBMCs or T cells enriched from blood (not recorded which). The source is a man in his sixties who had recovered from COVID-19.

CDR3 residues: CASSTPQGRGNQPQHF. Here the CDR3 DNA reads TGTGCCAGTAGTACCCCGCAGGGGAGAGGCAATCAGCCCCAGCATTTT. The chain uses TRBV19 and TRBJ1-5, with D possibly matching TRBD1 (6 bases). CDR1 is LNHDA, CDR2 SQIVND, per germline (reference sequence). The CDR3 is 16 residues long. The V end was cut by 4 bases, the J end by 2 bases, with 15 bases between. Complete variable domain (other parts from reference TRBV19 and TRBJ1-5): DGGITQSPKYLFRKEGQNVTLSCEQNLNHDAMYWYRQDPGQGLRLIYYSQIVNDFQKGDIAEGYSVSREKKESFPLTVTSAQKNPTAFYLCASSTPQGRGNQPQHFGDGTRLSIL.

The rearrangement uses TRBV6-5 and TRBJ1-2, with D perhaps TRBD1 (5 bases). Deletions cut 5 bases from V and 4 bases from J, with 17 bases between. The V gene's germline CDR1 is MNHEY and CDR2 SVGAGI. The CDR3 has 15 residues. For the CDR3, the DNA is TGTGCCAGCAGTCCCAATCCCGCGGACATCTATGGCTACACCTTC. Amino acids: CASSPNPADIYGYTF.

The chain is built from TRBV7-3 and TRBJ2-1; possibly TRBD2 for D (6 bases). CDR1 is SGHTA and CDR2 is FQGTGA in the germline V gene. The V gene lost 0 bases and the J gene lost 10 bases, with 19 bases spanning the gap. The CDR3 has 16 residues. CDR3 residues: CASSLTFGPVGGEQFF. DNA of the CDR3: TGTGCCAGCAGCTTAACGTTTGGACCAGTCGGGGGAGAGCAGTTCTTC.

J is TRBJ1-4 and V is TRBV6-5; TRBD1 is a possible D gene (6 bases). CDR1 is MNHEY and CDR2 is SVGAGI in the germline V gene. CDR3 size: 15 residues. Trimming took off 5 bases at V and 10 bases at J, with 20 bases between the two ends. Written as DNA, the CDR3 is TGTGCCAGCAGTCTAGGGGGGGCGCGAATGGGAAAACTGTTTTTT. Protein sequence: CASSLGGARMGKLFF.

The CDR3 here is CASSLVAGGPKGTQYF. The CDR3 DNA follows: TGTGCCAGCAGCTTAGTAGCGGGGGGGCCAAAAGGTACGCAGTATTTT. The chain combines TRBV11-3 with TRBJ2-3; 11 nucleotides align to TRBD2. Unmatched junction bases numbered 8, after V lost 1 base and J lost 8 bases. Germline V lookup: CDR1 SGHNT, CDR2 YENEEA. The CDR3 sequence is 16 residues long. Full variable domain (remainder filled in from reference TRBV11-3 and TRBJ2-3): EAGVVQSPRYKIIEKKQPVAFWCNPISGHNTLYWYLQNLGQGPELLIRYENEEAVDDSQLPKDRFSAERLKGVDSTLKIQPAELGDSAVYLCASSLVAGGPKGTQYFGPGTRLTVL.

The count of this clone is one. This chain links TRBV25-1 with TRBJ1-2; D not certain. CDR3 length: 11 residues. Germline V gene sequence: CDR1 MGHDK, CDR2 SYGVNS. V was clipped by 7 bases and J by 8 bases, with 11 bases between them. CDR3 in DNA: TGTGCCAGCAAGGGAGGTTTAGGCTACACCTTC. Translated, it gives CASKGGLGYTF.

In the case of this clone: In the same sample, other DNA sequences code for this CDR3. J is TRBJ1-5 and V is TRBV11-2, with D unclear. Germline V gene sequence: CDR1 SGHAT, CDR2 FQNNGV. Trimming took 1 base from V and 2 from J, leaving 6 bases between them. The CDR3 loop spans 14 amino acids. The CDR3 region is CASSLAGGNQPQHF. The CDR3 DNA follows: TGTGCCAGCAGCTTAGCCGGGGGCAATCAGCCCCAGCATTTT.

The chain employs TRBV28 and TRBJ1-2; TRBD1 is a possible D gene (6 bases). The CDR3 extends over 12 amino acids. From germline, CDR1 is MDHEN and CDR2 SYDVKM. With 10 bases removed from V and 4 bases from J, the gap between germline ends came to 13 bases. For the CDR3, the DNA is TGTGCCACCGCGGACAGAGGCTATGGCTACACCTTC. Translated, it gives CATADRGYGYTF.

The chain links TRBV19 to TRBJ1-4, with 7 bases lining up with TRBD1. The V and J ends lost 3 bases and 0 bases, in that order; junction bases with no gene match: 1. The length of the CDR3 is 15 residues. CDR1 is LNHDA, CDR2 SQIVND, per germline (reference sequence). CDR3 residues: CASSIGTATNEKLFF. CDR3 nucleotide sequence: TGTGCCAGTAGTATCGGGACAGCAACTAATGAAAAACTGTTTTTT.

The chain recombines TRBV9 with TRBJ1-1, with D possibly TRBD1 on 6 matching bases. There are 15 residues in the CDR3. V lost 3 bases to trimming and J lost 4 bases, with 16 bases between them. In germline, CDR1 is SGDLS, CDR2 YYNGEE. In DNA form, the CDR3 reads TGTGCCAGCAGCGCGGAAGGGGGTGAGACCACTGAAGCTTTCTTT. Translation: CASSAEGGETTEAFF.

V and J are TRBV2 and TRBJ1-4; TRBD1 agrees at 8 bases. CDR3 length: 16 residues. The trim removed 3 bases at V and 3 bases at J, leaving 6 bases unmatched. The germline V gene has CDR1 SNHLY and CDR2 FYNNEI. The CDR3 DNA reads TGTGCCAGCAGTGATTGGACAGGGTTACCTAATGAAAAACTGTTTTTT. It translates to CASSDWTGLPNEKLFF.

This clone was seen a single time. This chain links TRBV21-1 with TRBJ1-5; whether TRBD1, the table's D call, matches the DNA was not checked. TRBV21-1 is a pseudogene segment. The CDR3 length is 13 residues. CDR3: CASNSGTYQPQHF. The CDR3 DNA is TGTGCCAGCAACTCCGGGACATATCAGCCCCAGCATTTT.

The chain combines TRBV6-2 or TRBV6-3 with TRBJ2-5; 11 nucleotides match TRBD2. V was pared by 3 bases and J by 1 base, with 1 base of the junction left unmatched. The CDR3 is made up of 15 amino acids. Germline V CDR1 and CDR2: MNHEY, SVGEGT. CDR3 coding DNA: TGTGCCAGCAGTTATGGGACTAGCGGCCAAGAGACCCAGTACTTC. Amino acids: CASSYGTSGQETQYF.

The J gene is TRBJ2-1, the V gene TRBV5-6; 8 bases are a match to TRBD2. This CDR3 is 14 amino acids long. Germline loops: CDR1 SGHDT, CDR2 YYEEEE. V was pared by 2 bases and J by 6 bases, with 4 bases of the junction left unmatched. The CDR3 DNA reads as TGTGCCAGCAGCTTTTTAGCGGGAATCAATGAGCAGTTCTTC. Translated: CASSFLAGINEQFF.

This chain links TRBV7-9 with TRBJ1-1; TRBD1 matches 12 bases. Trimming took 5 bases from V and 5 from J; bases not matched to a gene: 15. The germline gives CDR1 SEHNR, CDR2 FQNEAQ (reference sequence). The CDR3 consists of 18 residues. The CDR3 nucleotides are TGTGCCAGCAGCCTCCCGTCCGGGACAGGGGGCGTCGGGACTGAAGCTTTCTTT. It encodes CASSLPSGTGGVGTEAFF.

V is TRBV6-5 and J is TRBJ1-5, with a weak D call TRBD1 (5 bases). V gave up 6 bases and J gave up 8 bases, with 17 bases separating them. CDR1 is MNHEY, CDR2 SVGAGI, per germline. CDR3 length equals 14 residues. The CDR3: CASSKGAMWKPQHF. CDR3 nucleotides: TGTGCCAGCAGCAAAGGGGCCATGTGGAAGCCCCAGCATTTT.

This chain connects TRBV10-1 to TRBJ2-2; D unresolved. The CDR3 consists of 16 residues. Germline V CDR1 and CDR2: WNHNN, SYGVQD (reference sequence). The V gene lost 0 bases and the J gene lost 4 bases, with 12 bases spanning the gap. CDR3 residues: CASSESTRLSTGELFF. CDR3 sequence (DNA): TGCGCCAGCAGTGAGTCTACGAGGTTGTCCACCGGGGAGCTGTTTTTT.

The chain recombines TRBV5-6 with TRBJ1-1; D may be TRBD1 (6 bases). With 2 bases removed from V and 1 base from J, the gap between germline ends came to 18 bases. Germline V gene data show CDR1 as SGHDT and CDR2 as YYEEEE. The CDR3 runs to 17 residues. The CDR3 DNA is TGTGCCAGCAGCTTTTGGGGGACGGCAGGGGCGAACACTGAAGCTTTCTTT. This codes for CASSFWGTAGANTEAFF. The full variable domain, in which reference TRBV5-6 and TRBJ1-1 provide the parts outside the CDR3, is DAGVTQSPTHLIKTRGQQVTLRCSPKSGHDTVSWYQQALGQGPQFIFQYYEEEERQRGNFPDRFSGHQFPNYSSELNVNALLLGDSALYLCASSFWGTAGANTEAFFGQGTRLTVV.

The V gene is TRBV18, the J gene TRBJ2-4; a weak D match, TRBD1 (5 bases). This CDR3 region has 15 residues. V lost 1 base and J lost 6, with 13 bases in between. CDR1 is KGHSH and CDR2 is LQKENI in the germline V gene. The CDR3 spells CASSPLGHPGNIQYF. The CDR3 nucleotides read TGTGCCAGCTCACCACTTGGACATCCGGGAAACATTCAGTACTTC.

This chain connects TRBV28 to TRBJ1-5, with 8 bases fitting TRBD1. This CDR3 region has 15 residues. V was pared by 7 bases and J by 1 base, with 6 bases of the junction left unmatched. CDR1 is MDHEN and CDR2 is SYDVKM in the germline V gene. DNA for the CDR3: TGTGCCAGCACCAGCGACAGGGGAAGCAATCAGCCCCAGCATTTT. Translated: CASTSDRGSNQPQHF.

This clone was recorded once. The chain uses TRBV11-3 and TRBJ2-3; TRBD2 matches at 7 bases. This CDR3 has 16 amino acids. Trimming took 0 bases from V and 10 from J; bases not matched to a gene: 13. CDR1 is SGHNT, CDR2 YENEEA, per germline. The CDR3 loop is CASSLDLPSGRVSQYF. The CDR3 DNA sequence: TGTGCCAGCAGCTTAGATCTCCCTAGCGGCCGGGTTTCGCAGTATTTT.